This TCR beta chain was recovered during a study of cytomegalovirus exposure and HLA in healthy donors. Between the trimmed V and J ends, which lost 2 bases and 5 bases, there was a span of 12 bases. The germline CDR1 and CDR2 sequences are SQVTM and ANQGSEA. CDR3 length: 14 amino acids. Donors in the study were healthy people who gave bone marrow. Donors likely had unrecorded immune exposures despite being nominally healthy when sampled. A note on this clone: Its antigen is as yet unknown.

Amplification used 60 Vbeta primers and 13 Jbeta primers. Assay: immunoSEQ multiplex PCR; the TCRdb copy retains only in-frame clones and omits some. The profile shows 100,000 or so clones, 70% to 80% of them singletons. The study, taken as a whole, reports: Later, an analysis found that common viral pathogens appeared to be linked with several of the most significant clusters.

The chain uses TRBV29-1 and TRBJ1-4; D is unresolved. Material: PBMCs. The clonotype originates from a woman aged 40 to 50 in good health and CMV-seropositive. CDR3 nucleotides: TGCAGCGTTGAATTCGGGATCGCGAATGAAAAACTGTTTTTT. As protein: CSVEFGIANEKLFF.